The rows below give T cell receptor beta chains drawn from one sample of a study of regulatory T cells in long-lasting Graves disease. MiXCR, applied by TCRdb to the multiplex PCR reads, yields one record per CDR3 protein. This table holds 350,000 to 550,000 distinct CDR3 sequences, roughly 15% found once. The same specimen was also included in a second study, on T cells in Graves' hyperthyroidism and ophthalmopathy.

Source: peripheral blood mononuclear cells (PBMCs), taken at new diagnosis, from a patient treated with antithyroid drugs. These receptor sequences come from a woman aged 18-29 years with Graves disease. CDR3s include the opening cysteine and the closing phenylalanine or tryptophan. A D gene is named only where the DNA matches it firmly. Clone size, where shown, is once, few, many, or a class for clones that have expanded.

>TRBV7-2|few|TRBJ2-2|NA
TGTGCCAGCAGCTTCAGGATCGGGGAGCTGTTTTTT
CASSFRIGELFF
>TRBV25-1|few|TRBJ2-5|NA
TGTGCCAGCAGTGAATATCGAAGGGGTGAGACCCAGTACTTC
CASSEYRRGETQYF
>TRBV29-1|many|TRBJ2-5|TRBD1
TGCAGCGTGATATCAGACAGGGGGTACCAAGAGACCCAGTACTTC
CSVISDRGYQETQYF
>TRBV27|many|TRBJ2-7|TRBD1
TGTGCCAGCAGTTCCCCGACAGGGGGAACGGACGAGCAGTACTTC
CASSSPTGGTDEQYF
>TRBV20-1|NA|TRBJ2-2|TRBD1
TGCAGTGCTAGCCCAGGGGGCGCGATCGGGGAGCTGTTTTTT
CSASPGGAIGELFF
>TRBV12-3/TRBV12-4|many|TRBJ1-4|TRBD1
TGTGCCAGCAGTGAGGTCGGGACAGAGAATGAAAAACTGTTTTTT
CASSEVGTENEKLFF
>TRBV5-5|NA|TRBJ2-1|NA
TGTGCCAGCAGCCTGGACACTGACTACAATGAGCAGTTCTTC
CASSLDTDYNEQFF
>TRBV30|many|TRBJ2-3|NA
TGTGCCTGCGGGACTCATGGCAGCACAGATACGCAGTATTTT
CACGTHGSTDTQYF
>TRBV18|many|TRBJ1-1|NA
TGTGCCAGCTCCAGAAGCCGGGATGGAAAAGAAGCTTTCTTT
CASSRSRDGKEAFF
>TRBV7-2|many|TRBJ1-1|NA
TGTGCCAGCAGCGTCGACCAGGGGTACACTGAAGCTTTCTTT
CASSVDQGYTEAFF
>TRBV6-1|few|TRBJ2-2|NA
TGTGCCAGCAGACGATATAACGGGGAGCTGTTTTTT
CASRRYNGELFF
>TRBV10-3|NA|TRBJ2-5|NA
TGTGCCATCAGTAGACAGCCAGGGGAGACCCAGTACTTC
CAISRQPGETQYF
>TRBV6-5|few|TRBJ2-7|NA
TGTGCCAGCAGTTATATAGGCGGGACAGCGGACTACGAGCAGTACTTC
CASSYIGGTADYEQYF
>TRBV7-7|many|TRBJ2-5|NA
TGTGCTAGCAGCTTACAGCCTCAGGGAGAGACCCAGTACTTC
CASSLQPQGETQYF
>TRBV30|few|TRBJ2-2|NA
TGTGCCTGGAGTGTACTCGATACCGGGGAGCTGTTTTTT
CAWSVLDTGELFF
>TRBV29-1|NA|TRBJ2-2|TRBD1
TGCAGCGTACCCCTGACAGGGGTGGGCACCGGGGAGCTGTTTTTT
CSVPLTGVGTGELFF
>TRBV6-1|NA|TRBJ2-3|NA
TGTGCCAGCAGTGAGAGTGTGGGATGGAGCACAGATACGCAGTATTTT
CASSESVGWSTDTQYF
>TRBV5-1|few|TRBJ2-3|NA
TGCGCCAGCAGCGGGGGACCCCGCGTCGATACGCAGTATTTT
CASSGGPRVDTQYF
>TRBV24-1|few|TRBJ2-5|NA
TGTGCCACCAGCGAGCACCAGCAAGAGACCCAGTACTTC
CATSEHQQETQYF
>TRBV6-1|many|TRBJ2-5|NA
TGTGCCAGCAGTGCAACCCGGGACGGACTGTCCTCGAGGCCAGGAGAGACCCAGTACTTC
CASSATRDGLSSRPGETQYF
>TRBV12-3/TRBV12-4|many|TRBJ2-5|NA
TGTGCCAGCAGAAGGAGAGGTGGCGAGACCCAGTACTTC
CASRRRGGETQYF
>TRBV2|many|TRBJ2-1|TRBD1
TGTGCCAGCAGCCAAAGAGGGACAGCTAACAATGAGCAGTTCTTC
CASSQRGTANNEQFF
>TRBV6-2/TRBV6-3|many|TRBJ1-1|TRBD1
TGTGCCAGCAGTGAGACAGGGATTCCGGTGAACACTGAAGCTTTCTTT
CASSETGIPVNTEAFF
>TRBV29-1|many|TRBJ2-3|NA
TGCAGCGTTGGTGGGGGAGTGGATACGCAGTATTTT
CSVGGGVDTQYF
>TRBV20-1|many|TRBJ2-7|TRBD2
TGCAGTGCTAGCGGGAGGACTTACGAGCAGTACTTC
CSASGRTYEQYF
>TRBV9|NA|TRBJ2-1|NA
TGTGCCAGCAGCGTAGACGGGAAACAGGTTAATGAGCAGTTCTTC
CASSVDGKQVNEQFF
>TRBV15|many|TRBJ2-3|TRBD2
TGTGCCACCAGCAGAGGACCTTTAGCGGGGGGGGACACAGATACGCAGTATTTT
CATSRGPLAGGDTDTQYF
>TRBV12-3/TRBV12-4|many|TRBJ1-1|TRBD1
TGTGCCAGCAGGCGACAGGGGGCAGTGAACACTGAAGCTTTCTTT
CASRRQGAVNTEAFF
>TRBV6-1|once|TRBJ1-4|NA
TGTGCCAGCAGCCAACCCACGTCTGCAACTAATGAAAAACTGTTTTTT
CASSQPTSATNEKLFF
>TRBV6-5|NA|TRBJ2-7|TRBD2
TGTGCCAGCAGTTACTTGCCCGGGGGGGTCAGAGGCTACGAGCAGTACTTC
CASSYLPGGVRGYEQYF
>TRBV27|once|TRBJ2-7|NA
TGTGCCAGCAGTCCTCGGGGGCTCAGCTCCTACGAGCAGTACTTC
CASSPRGLSSYEQYF
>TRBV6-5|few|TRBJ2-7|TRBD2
TGTGCCAGCAGTTACTCGTTAGCGGGAGCGCACTACGAGCAGTACTTC
CASSYSLAGAHYEQYF
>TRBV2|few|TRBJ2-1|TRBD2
TGTGCCAGCAGTGAAATGGGTAGCGGGAGGGCCTATGAGCAGTTCTTC
CASSEMGSGRAYEQFF
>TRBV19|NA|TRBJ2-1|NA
TGTGCCAGTAGAAATTCCAATGAGCAGTTCTTC
CASRNSNEQFF
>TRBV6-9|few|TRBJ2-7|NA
TGTGCCAGCAGTTACTCAGTGTGGGAGAGCTCCTACGAGCAGTACTTC
CASSYSVWESSYEQYF
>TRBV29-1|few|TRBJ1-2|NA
TGCAGCGTTGATGAGAATAACTATGGCTACACCTTC
CSVDENNYGYTF
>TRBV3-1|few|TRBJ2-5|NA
TGTGCCAGCAGCCAAGATCTTACAGCTAGGGGAGAGACCCAGTACTTC
CASSQDLTARGETQYF
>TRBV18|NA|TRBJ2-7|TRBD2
TGTGCCAGCTCACCACTGACTAGCAATAGCGACGAGCAGTACTTC
CASSPLTSNSDEQYF
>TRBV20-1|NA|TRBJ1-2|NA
TGCAGTGCTTCCGCCAGGATCTTGGGCTACACCTTC
CSASARILGYTF
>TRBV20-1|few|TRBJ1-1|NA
TGCAGTGCTAACCCAGACAGGAACACTGAAGCTTTCTTT
CSANPDRNTEAFF
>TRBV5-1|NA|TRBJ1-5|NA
TGCGCCAGCAGCTTGAACCCTGAGGCCTCCAGCAATCAGCCCCAGCATTTT
CASSLNPEASSNQPQHF
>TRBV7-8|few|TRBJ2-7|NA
TGTGCCAGCAGCTTGCTAGGAGTAGCCTACGAGCAGTACTTC
CASSLLGVAYEQYF
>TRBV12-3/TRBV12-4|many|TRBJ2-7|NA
TGTGCCAGCAGTTTCAGGGAGCGTGACGAGCAGTACTTC
CASSFRERDEQYF
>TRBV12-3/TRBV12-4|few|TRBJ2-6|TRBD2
TGTGCCAGCACCTGGGGAGGGGTCCCCTCTGGGGCCAACGTCCTGACTTTC
CASTWGGVPSGANVLTF
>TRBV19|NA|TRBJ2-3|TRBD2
TGTGCCAGTAGTACCGGGAGGATCACAGATACGCAGTATTTT
CASSTGRITDTQYF
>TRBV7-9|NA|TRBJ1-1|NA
TGTGCCAGCAGCCCTAATGGAGTTATGGGGGCTGAAGCTTTCTTT
CASSPNGVMGAEAFF
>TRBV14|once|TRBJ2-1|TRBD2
TGTGCCAGCAGCCAACTTGGTTTAGCGGGTTACAATGAGCAGTTCTTC
CASSQLGLAGYNEQFF
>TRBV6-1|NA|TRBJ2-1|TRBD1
TGTGCCAGCAGTGAAACCGTAGAGACAGGGAAGTTCTTC
CASSETVETGKFF
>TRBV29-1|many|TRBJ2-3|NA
TGCAGCGTTGAAAGGTCTCCCACAGATACGCAGTATTTT
CSVERSPTDTQYF
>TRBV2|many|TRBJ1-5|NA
TGTGCCAGCAGTGAGGGGTTGAATCAGCCCCAGCATTTT
CASSEGLNQPQHF
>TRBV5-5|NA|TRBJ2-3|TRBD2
TGTGCCAGCAGCTTGGCTCTAGCGGGAGGACGGGATACGCAGTATTTT
CASSLALAGGRDTQYF
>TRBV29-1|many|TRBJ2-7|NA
TGCAGCGTGGGACGAAAGAGCTCCTACGAGCAGTACTTC
CSVGRKSSYEQYF
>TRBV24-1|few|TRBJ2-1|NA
TGTGCCACCAGCAGACAGGACAGCTCCTACAATGAGCAGTTCTTC
CATSRQDSSYNEQFF
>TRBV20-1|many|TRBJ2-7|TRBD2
TGCAGTGCTAGAGATCGGGAGGACAATTGGTCCTACGAGCAGTACTTC
CSARDREDNWSYEQYF
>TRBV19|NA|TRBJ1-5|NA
TGTGCCAGTAGCACCCAGGGGTTTCAGCCCCAGCATTTT
CASSTQGFQPQHF
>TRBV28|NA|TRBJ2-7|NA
TGTGCCAGCAGCACCGGGGGGCTCAGACACGGGCAGTACTTC
CASSTGGLRHGQYF
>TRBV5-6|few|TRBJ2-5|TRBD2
TGTGCCAGCAGCCAAGGGGTCGCGGGAGGGCAAGAGACCCACTACTTC
CASSQGVAGGQETHYF
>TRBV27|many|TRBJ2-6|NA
TGTGCCAGCAGTTTATCAGGCTCTGGGGCCAACGTCCTGACTTTC
CASSLSGSGANVLTF
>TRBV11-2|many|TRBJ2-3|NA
TGTGCCAGCAGCTTATGGTGGCGGGGCACAGATACGCAGTATTTT
CASSLWWRGTDTQYF
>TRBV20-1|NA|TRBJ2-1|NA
TGCAGTGCTAGAGTGGACTCTAGCTCCTACAATGAGCAGTTCTTC
CSARVDSSSYNEQFF